A selection of T cell receptor beta chains follows, all from one sample in a study of cytomegalovirus exposure and HLA in healthy donors. Measured with immunoSEQ multiplex PCR; TCRdb has only the in-frame clones, and not every one. The sample holds about 150,000 clones, approximately 86% seen once. Input material: PBMCs. The receptors shown here come from a man aged 18 to 29 in good health and CMV-seropositive. The CDR3 runs from the conserved cysteine through the conserved F or W. The order of the fields is CDR3 protein, CDR3 DNA, D gene, clone size, V gene, J gene. D genes are given only for firm matches. A clone size is listed for some rows: how often the clone was seen (once, few, many), or a class if it is expanded.

cdr3_aa: CASSDPFNRGGKETQYF
cdr3_nt: TGTGCCAGCAGCGACCCGTTCAACAGGGGAGGCAAAGAGACCCAGTACTTC
d_call: .
clone_size: .
v_call: TRBV7-2
j_call: TRBJ2-5

cdr3_aa: CASSIGGGLFGDTQYF
cdr3_nt: TGTGCCAGTAGTATAGGGGGAGGGCTTTTTGGAGATACGCAGTATTTT
d_call: TRBD2
clone_size: .
v_call: TRBV19
j_call: TRBJ2-3

cdr3_aa: CASSGSKRSTGELFF
cdr3_nt: TGTGCCAGCAGTGGGTCTAAAAGAAGCACCGGGGAGCTGTTTTTT
d_call: .
clone_size: few
v_call: TRBV25-1
j_call: TRBJ2-2

cdr3_aa: CASSATSGSYNEQFF
cdr3_nt: TGTGCCAGCAGCGCTACTAGCGGGAGTTACAATGAGCAGTTCTTC
d_call: TRBD2
clone_size: .
v_call: TRBV9
j_call: TRBJ2-1

cdr3_aa: CASSLAGVRDTEAFF
cdr3_nt: TGTGCCAGCAGCTTAGCTGGGGTCAGGGACACTGAAGCTTTCTTT
d_call: .
clone_size: .
v_call: TRBV7-2
j_call: TRBJ1-1

cdr3_aa: CASSQGPSGRAIEQFF
cdr3_nt: TGCGCCAGCAGCCAAGGCCCTAGCGGGAGGGCCATTGAGCAGTTCTTC
d_call: TRBD2
clone_size: .
v_call: TRBV4-1
j_call: TRBJ2-1

cdr3_aa: CASSLTTSSYNEQFF
cdr3_nt: TGTGCCAGCAGCTTAACCACGAGCTCCTACAATGAGCAGTTCTTC
d_call: .
clone_size: .
v_call: TRBV7-3
j_call: TRBJ2-1

cdr3_aa: CASSLGQVF
cdr3_nt: TGTGCCAGCAGCTTAGGGCAGGTCTTC
d_call: .
clone_size: once
v_call: TRBV13
j_call: TRBJ1-2

cdr3_aa: CASSPSKLAGGPSYNEQFF
cdr3_nt: TGCGCCAGCAGCCCATCCAAGCTAGCGGGAGGGCCTTCGTACAATGAGCAGTTCTTC
d_call: TRBD2
clone_size: once
v_call: TRBV4-3
j_call: TRBJ2-1

cdr3_aa: CASSSRDSKFF
cdr3_nt: TGTGCCAGCAGTTCGAGGGACAGCAAGTTCTTC
d_call: TRBD1
clone_size: .
v_call: TRBV6-5
j_call: TRBJ2-1

cdr3_aa: CATSSRRGGETQYF
cdr3_nt: TGTGCCACCAGCAGTAGGAGGGGTGGAGAGACCCAGTACTTC
d_call: .
clone_size: .
v_call: TRBV15
j_call: TRBJ2-5

cdr3_aa: CASSEQWGTSGHEQFF
cdr3_nt: TGTGCCAGCAGTGAACAATGGGGGACTAGCGGGCATGAGCAGTTCTTC
d_call: TRBD2
clone_size: .
v_call: TRBV6-1
j_call: TRBJ2-1

cdr3_aa: CASSPSYEQYF
cdr3_nt: TGTGCCAGCAGCCCTAGTTACGAGCAGTACTTC
d_call: .
clone_size: .
v_call: TRBV7-2
j_call: TRBJ2-7

cdr3_aa: CASSEDRSRAHEQYF
cdr3_nt: TGTGCCAGCAGTGAAGATCGGTCGAGAGCCCACGAGCAGTACTTC
d_call: .
clone_size: .
v_call: TRBV2
j_call: TRBJ2-7

cdr3_aa: CASSPDRVQETQYF
cdr3_nt: TGCGCCAGCAGCCCCGACAGGGTTCAAGAGACCCAGTACTTC
d_call: TRBD1
clone_size: .
v_call: TRBV4-3
j_call: TRBJ2-5

cdr3_aa: CASSSPGQGNANEQFF
cdr3_nt: TGTGCCAGCAGTTCCCCGGGACAGGGGAACGCTAATGAGCAGTTCTTC
d_call: TRBD1
clone_size: .
v_call: TRBV28
j_call: TRBJ2-1

cdr3_aa: CASRRQGTVSYEQYF
cdr3_nt: TGCGCCAGCAGACGACAGGGGACCGTCTCCTACGAGCAGTACTTC
d_call: TRBD1
clone_size: .
v_call: TRBV5-1
j_call: TRBJ2-7

cdr3_aa: CASTPGQGIYGYTF
cdr3_nt: TGTGCCAGCACTCCGGGACAGGGTATTTATGGCTACACCTTC
d_call: TRBD1
clone_size: few
v_call: TRBV6-5
j_call: TRBJ1-2

cdr3_aa: CAWSVPGPYPDQPQHF
cdr3_nt: TGTGCCTGGAGTGTACCAGGTCCTTACCCCGATCAGCCCCAGCATTTT
d_call: .
clone_size: .
v_call: TRBV30
j_call: TRBJ1-5

cdr3_aa: CASSISNNEQFF
cdr3_nt: TGTGCCAGTAGTATTAGCAACAATGAGCAGTTCTTC
d_call: .
clone_size: .
v_call: TRBV19
j_call: TRBJ2-1

cdr3_aa: CASSDESSGSNEQFF
cdr3_nt: TGTGCCAGCAGTGATGAGAGTAGCGGGAGCAATGAGCAGTTCTTC
d_call: TRBD2
clone_size: few
v_call: TRBV6-4
j_call: TRBJ2-1

cdr3_aa: CASSDSRGRRDTQYF
cdr3_nt: TGTGCCAGCAGTGACTCCAGGGGGCGAAGAGATACGCAGTATTTT
d_call: TRBD1
clone_size: .
v_call: TRBV6-4
j_call: TRBJ2-3

cdr3_aa: CASSDTGANEKLFF
cdr3_nt: TGCGCCAGCAGCGATACAGGGGCTAATGAAAAACTGTTTTTT
d_call: TRBD1
clone_size: .
v_call: TRBV5-1
j_call: TRBJ1-4

cdr3_aa: CASSVVGSGSDTQYF
cdr3_nt: TGTGCCAGCAGCGTAGTGGGTAGCGGTTCAGATACGCAGTATTTT
d_call: .
clone_size: .
v_call: TRBV9
j_call: TRBJ2-3

cdr3_aa: CASSEGGAGWWQYF
cdr3_nt: TGTGCCAGCAGTGAAGGTGGGGCAGGTTGGTGGCAGTACTTC
d_call: .
clone_size: .
v_call: TRBV2
j_call: TRBJ2-7

cdr3_aa: CASRAGLQETQYF
cdr3_nt: TGCGCCAGCAGGGCGGGGCTCCAAGAGACCCAGTACTTC
d_call: .
clone_size: .
v_call: TRBV5-1
j_call: TRBJ2-5

cdr3_aa: CASSLGSGRAYEQYF
cdr3_nt: TGTGCCAGCAGCTTAGGGAGCGGGAGGGCCTACGAGCAGTACTTC
d_call: TRBD2
clone_size: .
v_call: TRBV7-2
j_call: TRBJ2-7

cdr3_aa: CASSKGGIQETQYF
cdr3_nt: TGTGCCAGCAGTAAAGGGGGAATCCAAGAGACCCAGTACTTC
d_call: .
clone_size: .
v_call: TRBV6-5
j_call: TRBJ2-5

cdr3_aa: CASSVGLAVTYEQYF
cdr3_nt: TGTGCCAGCAGCGTTGGACTAGCGGTAACCTACGAGCAGTACTTC
d_call: TRBD2
clone_size: .
v_call: TRBV9
j_call: TRBJ2-7

cdr3_aa: CASSEEGGVQTGTFYNEQFF
cdr3_nt: TGTGCCAGCAGTGAAGAAGGTGGGGTACAGACAGGGACGTTCTACAATGAGCAGTTCTTC
d_call: TRBD1
clone_size: .
v_call: TRBV6-1
j_call: TRBJ2-1

cdr3_aa: CASSQDRGFEQYF
cdr3_nt: TGTGCCAGCAGCCAAGATCGGGGTTTTGAGCAGTACTTC
d_call: .
clone_size: .
v_call: TRBV14
j_call: TRBJ2-7

cdr3_aa: CASSRGGDETQYF
cdr3_nt: TGCGCCAGCAGCCGAGGGGGGGACGAGACCCAGTACTTC
d_call: .
clone_size: .
v_call: TRBV5-1
j_call: TRBJ2-5

cdr3_aa: CSVIEQGRSYEQYF
cdr3_nt: TGCAGCGTTATAGAGCAGGGGCGCTCCTACGAGCAGTACTTC
d_call: .
clone_size: .
v_call: TRBV29-1
j_call: TRBJ2-7

cdr3_aa: CASRRTGGREKLFF
cdr3_nt: TGCGCCAGCAGACGGACAGGGGGGCGTGAAAAACTGTTTTTT
d_call: TRBD1
clone_size: .
v_call: TRBV5-1
j_call: TRBJ1-4

cdr3_aa: CSVLGDEQFF
cdr3_nt: TGCAGTGTATTAGGGGATGAGCAGTTCTTC
d_call: .
clone_size: .
v_call: TRBV20-1
j_call: TRBJ2-1